One sample yielded the 8 T cell receptor beta chains listed below, sequenced in a study of blood T cell repertoires in COVID-19. The table came from immunoSEQ multiplex PCR; TCRdb's copy has only in-frame clones and leaves some out. This table holds a few hundred thousand clones, 90% found once. Sequenced input: peripheral blood. The source is a woman aged 50 to 65 with COVID-19, enrolled during active disease.

The V gene is TRBV5-1, the J gene TRBJ1-2; D may be TRBD1 (5 bases). CDR1 and CDR2 from the germline V gene are SGHRS and YFSETQ. This CDR3 region has 13 residues. The V end was cut by 4 bases, the J end by 4 bases, with 11 bases between. CDR3 sequence reads: CASSTGGGYGYTF. CDR3 sequence (DNA): TGCGCCAGCAGCACAGGCGGGGGCTATGGCTACACCTTC.

The chain carries TRBV7-2 and TRBJ2-3, with 7 nucleotides matching TRBD2. Germline V gene lookup returns CDR1 SGHTA and CDR2 FQGNSA. The V and J ends lost 2 bases and 1 base, in that order; junction bases with no gene match: 3. The CDR3 sequence is 15 residues long. DNA for the CDR3: TGTGCCAGCAGCTTAAGACGGGGGGGCACAGATACGCAGTATTTT. Protein sequence: CASSLRRGGTDTQYF.

V is TRBV5-1 and J is TRBJ2-3; tentatively, D is TRBD1 (5 bases). Trimming shortened V by 0 bases and J by 1 base, and 15 bases separated the two germline ends. The CDR3 is 17 residues long. CDR1 is SGHRS, CDR2 YFSETQ, per germline. CDR3 bases: TGCGCCAGCAGCTTGGAGGGCAGGGTTCGTGGCACAGATACGCAGTATTTT. Encoded protein: CASSLEGRVRGTDTQYF.

This rearrangement joins TRBV3-1 (or the pseudogene TRBV3-2) to TRBJ2-3; D might be TRBD2 (6 bases). Germline loops: CDR1 LGHDT, CDR2 YNNKEL (reference sequence). V was shortened by 4 bases and J by 2 bases, with 10 bases between the two germline ends. The CDR3 consists of 14 residues. This CDR3 reads CASSLTDYTDTQYF. CDR3 in DNA: TGTGCCAGCAGCCTAACGGACTACACAGATACGCAGTATTTT.

The J gene is TRBJ2-7, the V gene TRBV3-1 (or the pseudogene TRBV3-2); D remains unclear. From germline, CDR1 is LGHDT and CDR2 YNNKEL (reference sequence). The V end was cut by 0 bases, the J end by 2 bases, with 11 bases between. The CDR3 has 15 amino acids. The CDR3: CASSQDLQKAYEQYF. The CDR3 coding sequence is TGTGCCAGCAGCCAAGATTTACAGAAAGCCTACGAGCAGTACTTC.

The chain employs TRBV6-5 and TRBJ2-3; D is ambiguous. The CDR3 is made up of 13 amino acids. Germline CDR1 MNHEY, CDR2 SVGAGI. V lost 6 bases and J lost 0, with 7 bases in between. Here the CDR3 reads CASRYSSTDTQYF. CDR3 in DNA: TGTGCCAGCAGATACAGCAGCACAGATACGCAGTATTTT.

The rearrangement uses TRBV5-5 and TRBJ2-7; 7 bases align to TRBD1. The germline V gene encodes CDR1 SGHKS and CDR2 YYEKEE (reference sequence). The CDR3 is 14 amino acids. V lost 4 bases to trimming and J lost 2 bases; unmatched junction nucleotides: 6. The CDR3: CASSPRDRPYEQYF. CDR3 nucleotides: TGTGCCAGCAGCCCCAGGGACAGACCCTACGAGCAGTACTTC.

The rearrangement uses TRBV2 and TRBJ2-3; tentatively, D is TRBD1 (6 bases). The length of the CDR3 is 13 residues. The V end lost 7 bases, the J end lost 1 base, and 9 bases lay between the germline ends. CDR1 SNHLY and CDR2 FYNNEI come from the germline V gene. CDR3 sequence (DNA): TGTGCCAGCAAACGGACAGGCACAGATACGCAGTATTTT. Residues: CASKRTGTDTQYF.